The next 13 T cell receptor beta chains were all read from a single sample in a study of radiotherapy plus CTLA-4 blockade in lung cancer (dated by TCRdb to 2016 to 2019). The receptor library was made with the immunoSEQ multiplex PCR assay. As stored in TCRdb, this immuneACCESS dataset retains in-frame rearrangements with V and J assigned. A fraction of the clones does not appear; measured against another copy, unresolved V genes explain less than half of the discrepancy, and the remainder lacks a known reason. Recorded for this sample are about 59,000 clones; under 75% of them occurred a single time. The ten largest clonotypes hold about 8.3% of the sample. The sample was peripheral blood, taken from a patient treated with radiotherapy plus ipilimumab. The receptors stem from a human donor with non-small cell lung cancer whose response to radiotherapy plus ipilimumab could not be evaluated.

The chain recombines TRBV19 with TRBJ1-2; 8 nucleotides match TRBD1. After removal of 3 bases from V and 5 bases from J, the junction contained 11 bases not matched to a gene. Looked up from germline, CDR1 is LNHDA and CDR2 is SQIVND (reference sequence). The CDR3 runs to 16 residues. CDR3 sequence (DNA): TGTGCCAGTAGTATTTCCGGTCAGGGGGCCTGGTATGGCTACACCTTC. Its protein is CASSISGQGAWYGYTF. The full variable domain, in which reference TRBV19 and TRBJ1-2 provide the parts outside the CDR3, is DGGITQSPKYLFRKEGQNVTLSCEQNLNHDAMYWYRQDPGQGLRLIYYSQIVNDFQKGDIAEGYSVSREKKESFPLTVTSAQKNPTAFYLCASSISGQGAWYGYTFGSGTRLTVV.

As DNA, the CDR3 is TGTGCCAGCTCACAAAAAAGACAGTTTGAAGCTTTCTTT. Its protein product is CASSQKRQFEAFF. V usage is TRBV18 and J usage is TRBJ1-1; D is perhaps TRBD1 (5 bases). Germline loops: CDR1 KGHSH, CDR2 LQKENI. Trimming cost V 4 bases and J 7 bases, with 13 bases left between them. This CDR3 is built from 13 residues.

This rearrangement joins TRBV6-5 to TRBJ2-3, with D possibly matching TRBD1 (5 bases). The germline V gene encodes CDR1 MNHEY and CDR2 SVGAGI. Trimming shortened V by 3 bases and J by 4 bases, and 11 bases separated the two germline ends. This CDR3 is built from 14 residues. The CDR3 region is CASSYLGAADTQYF. CDR3 in DNA: TGTGCCAGCAGTTATTTAGGGGCTGCAGATACGCAGTATTTT.

There are a few counts of this clone. The chain carries TRBV29-1 and TRBJ1-1; D is perhaps TRBD1 (6 bases). The CDR3 totals 14 residues. Trimming shortened V by 6 bases and J by 1 base, and 15 bases separated the two germline ends. Germline loops: CDR1 SQVTM, CDR2 ANQGSEA. Here the CDR3 reads CSVAIPGQNTEAFF. DNA of the CDR3: TGCAGCGTCGCCATTCCGGGACAGAACACTGAAGCTTTCTTT.

The J gene is TRBJ2-7, the V gene TRBV7-9, with 8 bases that match TRBD2. J was trimmed by 1 base and V by 4 bases; bases with no gene match: 3. The CDR3 runs 14 residues. CDR1 is SEHNR, CDR2 FQNEAQ, per germline (reference sequence). CDR3 region: CASSSSGQSYEQYF. The CDR3 DNA sequence: TGTGCCAGCAGCTCTAGCGGGCAGTCCTACGAGCAGTACTTC.

This chain joins TRBV4-3 and TRBJ1-6; possible D gene TRBD1, 6 bases. The V end lost 6 bases, the J end lost 0 bases, and 9 bases lay between the germline ends. The CDR3 loop spans 15 amino acids. Germline loops: CDR1 LGHNA, CDR2 YSLEER. This chain's CDR3 is CASSPDSSYNSPLHF. CDR3 sequence (DNA): TGCGCCAGCAGTCCGGACAGCTCCTATAATTCACCCCTCCACTTT.

The V and J genes are TRBV19 and TRBJ2-3; 14 nucleotides align to TRBD2. Per the germline V gene, CDR1 is LNHDA and CDR2 is SQIVND (reference sequence). V lost 4 bases and J lost 1; bases outside the gene matches: 13. The CDR3 has 20 residues. The CDR3 region is CASSTSPGLAGEEGTDTQYF. Here the CDR3 DNA reads TGTGCCAGTAGTACCAGCCCGGGACTAGCGGGAGAGGAGGGCACAGATACGCAGTATTTT.

The genes are TRBV5-1 and TRBJ1-1; 7 bases map to TRBD1. This CDR3 is built from 14 residues. The ends lost 0 bases at V and 5 bases at J; junction bases unmatched: 4. CDR1 is SGHRS, CDR2 YFSETQ, per germline. The CDR3 sequence: CASSLAGGRTEAFF. The CDR3 nucleotides read TGCGCCAGCAGCTTGGCAGGGGGGAGGACTGAAGCTTTCTTT.

The rearrangement links TRBV7-3 to TRBJ2-1; 7 nucleotides agree with TRBD1. Germline values: CDR1 SGHTA, CDR2 FQGTGA. The CDR3 extends over 16 amino acids. With V trimmed by 5 bases and J by 0 bases, 7 bases remained unmatched. In nucleotides, the CDR3 is TGTGCCAGCAGCCCCTTCACAGGGGCCTCCTACAATGAGCAGTTCTTC. It yields the protein CASSPFTGASYNEQFF.

This clone was observed a single time. The chain has TRBV7-2 and TRBJ1-1; TRBD1 is a possible D gene (6 bases). CDR3 length equals 16 residues. V lost 0 bases and J 12 bases, leaving 23 bases between the germline ends. Germline-derived CDR1 and CDR2 are SGHTA and FQGNSA. CDR3 in DNA: TGTGCCAGCAGCTTAGCCCCGACAGGTTTGGGGGCACACCCTTTCTTT. Its translation: CASSLAPTGLGAHPFF.

A single count supports this clone. J is TRBJ2-1 and V is TRBV5-1, with TRBD1 as a possible D gene (8 bases). The CDR3 runs 15 residues. Germline values: CDR1 SGHRS, CDR2 YFSETQ. Trimming cost V 0 bases and J 9 bases, with 16 bases left between them. The CDR3 region is CASSLDKQGGSEQFF. CDR3 sequence (DNA): TGCGCCAGCAGCTTGGATAAACAGGGGGGGAGTGAGCAGTTCTTC.

The rearrangement links TRBV11-2 to TRBJ2-2, with D possibly TRBD2 on 5 matching bases. Germline V CDR1 and CDR2: SGHAT, FQNNGV. The CDR3 has 14 amino acids. Trimming cost V 5 bases and J 4 bases, with 11 bases left between them. The CDR3 DNA reads as TGTGCCAGCAGCGGGTTACTAGGCACCGGGGAGCTGTTTTTT. It translates to CASSGLLGTGELFF. The variable domain in full, with the rest retrieved from reference TRBV11-2 and TRBJ2-2, is EAGVAQSPRYKIIEKRQSVAFWCNPISGHATLYWYQQILGQGPKLLIQFQNNGVVDDSQLPKDRFSAERLKGVDSTLKIQPAKLEDSAVYLCASSGLLGTGELFFGEGSRLTVL.

This clone has only one observation. This chain joins TRBV30 and TRBJ1-4; a possible D gene is TRBD1 (6 bases). CDR3 length equals 14 residues. Per germline, CDR1 GTSNPN and CDR2 SVGIG (reference sequence). V lost 1 base and J 8 bases, leaving 14 bases between the germline ends. This CDR3 reads CAWSEGTTDEKLFF. DNA for the CDR3: TGTGCCTGGAGTGAGGGGACAACCGACGAAAAACTGTTTTTT. Drawing the rest from reference TRBV30 and TRBJ1-4, the complete variable domain is SQTIHQWPATLVQPVGSPLSLECTVEGTSNPNLYWYRQAAGRGLQLLFYSVGIGQISSEVPQNLSASRPQDRQFILSSKKLLLSDSGFYLCAWSEGTTDEKLFFGSGTQLSVL.